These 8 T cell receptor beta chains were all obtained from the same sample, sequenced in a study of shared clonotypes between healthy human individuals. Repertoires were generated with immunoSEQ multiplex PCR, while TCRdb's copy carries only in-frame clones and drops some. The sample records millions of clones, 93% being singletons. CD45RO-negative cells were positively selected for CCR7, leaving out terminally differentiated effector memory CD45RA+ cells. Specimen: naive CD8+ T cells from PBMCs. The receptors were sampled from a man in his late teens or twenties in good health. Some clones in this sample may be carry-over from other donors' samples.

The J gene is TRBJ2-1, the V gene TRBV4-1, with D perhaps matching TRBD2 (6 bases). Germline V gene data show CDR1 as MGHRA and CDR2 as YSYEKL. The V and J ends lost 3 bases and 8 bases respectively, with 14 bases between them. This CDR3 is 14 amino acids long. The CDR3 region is CASSQRDRLDEQFF. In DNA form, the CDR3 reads TGCGCCAGCAGCCAGCGGGACCGTTTGGATGAGCAGTTCTTC.

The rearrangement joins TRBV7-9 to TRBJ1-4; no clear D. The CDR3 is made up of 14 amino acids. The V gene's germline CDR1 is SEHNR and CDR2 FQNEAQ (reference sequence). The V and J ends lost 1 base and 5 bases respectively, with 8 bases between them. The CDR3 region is CASSLETANEKLFF. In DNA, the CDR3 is TGTGCCAGCAGCTTAGAGACTGCCAATGAAAAACTGTTTTTT.

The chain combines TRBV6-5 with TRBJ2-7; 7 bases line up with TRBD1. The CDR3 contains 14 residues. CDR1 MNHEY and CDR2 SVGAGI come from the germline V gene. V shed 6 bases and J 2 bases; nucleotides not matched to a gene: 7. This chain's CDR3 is CASRPRDRTYEQYF. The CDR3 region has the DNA TGTGCCAGCAGGCCCCGGGACAGAACCTACGAGCAGTACTTC.

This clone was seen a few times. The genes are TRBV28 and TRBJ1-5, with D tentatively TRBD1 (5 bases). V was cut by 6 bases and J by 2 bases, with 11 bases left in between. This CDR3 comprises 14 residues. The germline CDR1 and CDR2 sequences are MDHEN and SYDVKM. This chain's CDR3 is CASSLTERNQPQHF. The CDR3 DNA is TGTGCCAGCAGCTTGACAGAGCGCAATCAGCCCCAGCATTTT.

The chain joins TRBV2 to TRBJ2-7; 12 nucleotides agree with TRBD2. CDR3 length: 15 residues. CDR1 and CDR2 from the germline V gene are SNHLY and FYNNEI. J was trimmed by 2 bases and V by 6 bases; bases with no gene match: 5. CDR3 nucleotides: TGTGCCAGCAGCGGGGGGACTAGCGGGCCCTACGAGCAGTACTTC. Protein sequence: CASSGGTSGPYEQYF.

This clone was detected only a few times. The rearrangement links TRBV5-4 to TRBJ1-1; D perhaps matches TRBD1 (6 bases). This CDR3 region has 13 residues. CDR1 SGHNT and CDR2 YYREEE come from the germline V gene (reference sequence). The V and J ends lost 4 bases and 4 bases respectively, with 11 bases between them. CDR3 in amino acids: CASSQGQFTEAFF. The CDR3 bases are TGTGCCAGCAGCCAAGGACAGTTCACTGAAGCTTTCTTT. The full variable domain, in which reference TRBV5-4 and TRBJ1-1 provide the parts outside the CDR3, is ETGVTQSPTHLIKTRGQQVTLRCSSQSGHNTVSWYQQALGQGPQFIFQYYREEENGRGNFPPRFSGLQFPNYSSELNVNALELDDSALYLCASSQGQFTEAFFGQGTRLTVV.

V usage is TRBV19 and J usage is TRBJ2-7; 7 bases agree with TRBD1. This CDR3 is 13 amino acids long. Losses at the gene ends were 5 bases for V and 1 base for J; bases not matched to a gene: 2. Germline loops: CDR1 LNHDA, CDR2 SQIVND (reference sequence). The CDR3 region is CASSVGQSYEQYF. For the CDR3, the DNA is TGTGCCAGTAGTGTGGGACAGTCCTACGAGCAGTACTTC.

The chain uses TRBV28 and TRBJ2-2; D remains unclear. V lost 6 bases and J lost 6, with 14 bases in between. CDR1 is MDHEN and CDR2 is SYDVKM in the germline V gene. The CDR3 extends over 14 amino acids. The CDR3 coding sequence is TGTGCCAGCAGAAGCCCCCTGAAGTCCGGGGAGCTGTTTTTT. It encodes CASRSPLKSGELFF.